This entry describes one T cell receptor (beta chain). Its antigen remains unknown. T cells were sequenced at a targeted depth of 1 in 200,000 to 1 in 1 million. The assay was immunoSEQ multiplex PCR, and TCRdb's table has in-frame clones only and misses some. The table lists roughly 70,000 clones, over 75% of them singletons, with about 8% in the top ten. The data stem from a study of cytotoxic CD8 clonotypes in ibrutinib-treated CLL. Study-level information: Across samples, productive templates numbered about 240,000 and productive rearrangements reached 80,000 to 100,000 on average. Study-wide findings and caveats: The study found baseline clonality above age-matched healthy donors, tracking circulating CD8+ T-cell counts. Public clonotypes, rarely seen, contracted or held steady on treatment.

Looked up from germline, CDR1 is SGDLS and CDR2 is YYNGEE. V lost 3 bases and J lost 3; bases outside the gene matches: 14. This CDR3 region has 18 residues. The sequenced sample was PBMCs, obtained at disease progression, from a patient treated with ibrutinib. The chain uses TRBV9 and TRBJ2-5; TRBD2 agrees at 10 bases. This clonotype was sampled from a human donor with chronic lymphocytic leukemia. In DNA, the CDR3 is TGTGCCAGCAGCGCGCCATCTAGCGGGAGTGGGACGAAAGAGACCCAGTACTTC. This sequence encodes CASSAPSSGSGTKETQYF.